A selection of T cell receptor beta chains follows, all from one sample in a study of blood T cells in healthy people across ages. Each CDR3 protein is one row after TCRdb ran MiXCR on the 5' RACE reads. The sample comprises around 1,900,000 distinct CDR3 sequences, about 39% of which are singletons, and around 23% rests with the top ten. The sequenced material came from blood. These receptors were collected from a human donor in good health. CDR3s include the opening cysteine and the closing phenylalanine or tryptophan. The D gene is left open where the match is weak. Size tells how often a clone was seen (once, few, many) or the class of an expanded clone, and some rows leave it out.

J,V,D,size,CDR3,DNA
TRBJ1-1,TRBV6-5,.,.,CASSYFPGAFEVRTEAFF,TGTGCCAGCAGTTACTTCCCAGGGGCTTTCGAGGTGAGGACTGAAGCTTTCTTT
TRBJ2-6,TRBV5-4,.,few,CASSLGKGSGANVLTF,TGTGCCAGCAGCTTGGGAAAGGGCTCTGGGGCCAACGTCCTGACTTTC
TRBJ1-4,TRBV29-1,.,few,CSVTGQGDEKLFF,TGCAGCGTTACCGGCCAGGGTGACGAAAAACTGTTTTTT
TRBJ1-5,TRBV4-3,TRBD1,.,CASSQDPPTGGDQPQHF,TGCGCCAGCAGCCAAGACCCGCCGACAGGGGGTGATCAGCCCCAGCATTTT
TRBJ2-2,TRBV4-1,TRBD1,few,CASSHGPTGARTGELFF,TGCGCCAGCAGCCACGGCCCGACAGGGGCCCGCACCGGGGAGCTGTTTTTT
TRBJ1-1,TRBV20-1,.,.,CSASSGSMNTEAFF,TGCAGTGCTAGCTCGGGCAGTATGAACACTGAAGCTTTCTTT
TRBJ2-1,TRBV20-1,.,.,CSAGGWMGNEQFF,TGCAGTGCTGGAGGGTGGATGGGCAATGAGCAGTTCTTC
TRBJ1-3,TRBV7-9,.,.,CASSLDRQGRNTIYF,TGTGCCAGCAGCTTAGATCGGCAGGGTCGAAACACCATATATTTT
TRBJ2-4,TRBV12-3/TRBV12-4,TRBD1,few,CASSNGQGQNIQYF,TGTGCCAGCAGCAATGGACAGGGACAAAACATTCAGTACTTC
TRBJ2-7,TRBV20-1,TRBD2,.,CSALRGAGDSYEQYF,TGCAGTGCTTTACGTGGGGCGGGAGATTCCTACGAGCAGTACTTC
TRBJ1-3,TRBV7-6,.,.,CASSLEVIRQGFSGNTIYF,TGTGCCAGCAGCTTAGAGGTGATAAGGCAGGGATTCTCTGGAAACACCATATATTTT
TRBJ1-2,TRBV6-2/TRBV6-3,.,.,CASSPLNRIYGYTF,TGTGCCAGCAGCCCCCTTAATCGTATCTATGGCTACACCTTC
TRBJ2-1,TRBV7-8,.,.,CASSLAGESETQFF,TGTGCCAGCAGCTTAGCGGGGGAGTCGGAGACCCAGTTCTTC
TRBJ1-2,TRBV5-1,.,few,CASSLGTAENYGYTF,TGCGCCAGCAGCTTGGGGACAGCGGAGAACTATGGCTACACCTTC
TRBJ2-7,TRBV7-9,TRBD1,few,CASSLPARQGDEQYF,TGTGCCAGCAGCTTACCGGCGCGACAGGGAGACGAGCAGTACTTC
TRBJ1-2,TRBV5-1,TRBD1,few,CASSAMTGCYGGYTF,TGCGCCAGCAGCGCGATGACAGGGTGTTATGGTGGCTACACCTTC
TRBJ2-6,TRBV13,.,few,CASSSRQLSGANVLTF,TGTGCCAGCAGCTCCCGACAGCTCTCTGGGGCCAACGTCCTGACTTTC
TRBJ2-1,TRBV2,.,once,CATTADSDEQFF,TGTGCCACAACAGCCGACAGTGATGAGCAGTTCTTC
TRBJ2-3,TRBV7-9,.,.,CASSFTRIATDTQYF,TGTGCCAGCAGCTTTACGAGGATCGCCACAGATACGCAGTATTTT
TRBJ2-4,TRBV12-3/TRBV12-4,.,.,CASSLGAFDIQYF,TGTGCCAGCAGTTTGGGGGCTTTCGACATTCAGTACTTC
TRBJ1-2,TRBV4-1,.,.,CASSPTGRNYGYTF,TGCGCCAGCAGCCCTACGGGGCGTAACTATGGCTACACCTTC
TRBJ2-5,TRBV6-2/TRBV6-3,.,.,CASSAGTQHRSDQYF,TGTGCCAGCAGTGCCGGGACCCAGCACAGGAGTGACCAGTACTTC
TRBJ2-5,TRBV7-9,.,few,CASSLMGLKETQYF,TGTGCCAGCAGCTTAATGGGACTCAAAGAGACCCAGTACTTC
TRBJ1-1,TRBV4-1,TRBD1,.,CASSRQGFNEAFF,TGCGCCAGCAGCCGACAGGGTTTCAATGAAGCTTTCTTT
TRBJ2-1,TRBV6-5,TRBD1,.,CASSSTGGRGNEQFF,TGTGCCAGCAGTTCCACAGGGGGCAGGGGTAATGAGCAGTTCTTC
TRBJ2-2,TRBV5-1,TRBD2,.,CASSPPLAGDNTGELFF,TGCGCCAGCAGCCCGCCCCTAGCGGGGGATAACACCGGGGAGCTGTTTTTT
TRBJ1-5,TRBV6-5,.,.,CASSPAAGGYQPQHF,TGTGCCAGCAGCCCCGCGGCCGGGGGGTATCAGCCCCAGCATTTT
TRBJ2-4,TRBV5-5,TRBD1,.,CASRRTGGDFLVDIQYF,TGTGCCAGCAGAAGGACAGGGGGTGATTTTTTGGTGGACATTCAGTACTTC
TRBJ1-1,TRBV28,TRBD1,few,CASNVLGQGMSRAVEAFF,TGTGCCAGCAACGTGCTAGGACAGGGGATGAGTAGGGCGGTGGAAGCTTTCTTT
TRBJ2-1,TRBV7-6,.,few,CASSLANPSSYNEQFF,TGTGCCAGCAGCTTAGCCAACCCGAGCTCCTACAATGAGCAGTTCTTC
TRBJ2-7,TRBV7-2,.,.,CASSPGLEQYF,TGTGCCAGCAGCCCTGGGTTAGAGCAGTACTTC
TRBJ2-7,TRBV7-6,TRBD2,.,CASSRLISPSGDFLVYEQYF,TGTGCCAGCAGCCGCCTTATATCCCCTAGCGGGGACTTCCTAGTGTACGAGCAGTACTTC
TRBJ2-3,TRBV7-2,.,.,CASRSRAEIATDTQYF,TGTGCCAGCCGATCCAGAGCGGAAATTGCCACAGATACGCAGTATTTT
TRBJ2-3,TRBV12-3/TRBV12-4,TRBD2,once,CASAGGPRVGTDTEYF,TGTGCCAGCGCGGGGGGGCCGCGCGTGGGCACAGATACGGAGTATTTT
TRBJ2-1,TRBV24-1,TRBD2,.,CATSRSGGGRYEQFF,TGTGCCACCAGTAGAAGCGGGGGGGGCCGGTATGAGCAGTTCTTC
TRBJ1-2,TRBV7-9,.,.,CASGCRQGAYGYTF,TGTGCCAGCGGCTGTCGTCAGGGAGCCTATGGCTACACCTTC
TRBJ2-3,TRBV24-1,.,many,CATSGPNADTQYF,TGTGCCACCAGTGGACCCAACGCAGATACGCAGTATTTT